This is a list of T cell receptor beta chains from one sample in a study of blood T cell repertoires in COVID-19. TCRdb keeps only in-frame clones here, not all; method: immunoSEQ multiplex PCR. The sample records around 65,000 clones, around 88% being singletons. The sequencing sample was made of peripheral blood. Source of these receptors: a human donor in a cohort sampled during active COVID-19. The CDR3 runs from the conserved cysteine through the conserved F or W. The D gene is left open where the match is weak. Part of the rows lack a size; the others show once, few, many or a class for expanded clones.

D gene	clone size	V gene	J gene	CDR3 protein	CDR3 DNA
TRBD1	once	TRBV28	TRBJ1-2	CASSSADRASRGYTF	TGTGCCAGCAGTTCGGCGGACAGGGCTTCAAGAGGCTACACCTTC
TRBD2	NA	TRBV6-5	TRBJ2-7	CASSLAGEGPYEQYF	TGTGCCAGCAGTTTAGCGGGAGAGGGGCCCTACGAGCAGTACTTC
NA	NA	TRBV5-8	TRBJ2-7	CASSGQGTSYEQYF	TGTGCCAGCAGCGGCCAAGGGACATCCTACGAGCAGTACTTC
TRBD1	NA	TRBV6-5	TRBJ2-7	CASSPNTGGDYEQYF	TGTGCCAGCAGCCCCAACACAGGGGGCGACTACGAGCAGTACTTC
TRBD1	NA	TRBV28	TRBJ1-2	CASRPGQNYGYTF	TGTGCCAGCAGACCGGGACAGAACTATGGCTACACCTTC
TRBD1	NA	TRBV10-1	TRBJ2-6	CASRPGQKAGANVLTF	TGCGCCAGCAGACCGGGACAGAAGGCTGGGGCCAACGTCCTGACTTTC
TRBD1	few	TRBV5-1	TRBJ1-6	CASSTRQGRRSPLHF	TGCGCCAGCAGCACGAGACAGGGACGACGGTCACCCCTCCACTTT
NA	NA	TRBV5-1	TRBJ2-5	CASSLAASLETQYF	TGCGCCAGCAGCTTGGCCGCTAGTCTGGAGACCCAGTACTTC
NA	NA	TRBV5-1	TRBJ2-7	CASSLGGKLYEQYF	TGCGCCAGCAGCTTGGGGGGCAAGCTCTACGAGCAGTACTTC
NA	once	TRBV7-9	TRBJ2-7	CASSPILGSESYEQYF	TGTGCCAGCAGCCCTATCTTAGGTAGCGAATCTTACGAGCAGTACTTC
TRBD2	NA	TRBV7-9	TRBJ2-3	CASSPLLAGGHRDTDTQYF	TGTGCCAGCAGCCCCTTATTAGCGGGAGGACACCGAGATACAGATACGCAGTATTTT
NA	once	TRBV11-2	TRBJ2-7	CASSPPVSPYEQYF	TGTGCCAGCAGCCCACCTGTTAGTCCGTACGAGCAGTACTTC
NA	few	TRBV7-2	TRBJ2-7	CASSLDGGLEQYF	TGTGCCAGCAGCTTAGACGGGGGGCTTGAGCAGTACTTC
NA	few	TRBV5-5	TRBJ1-6	CASSLDRPNSPLHF	TGTGCCAGCAGCTTGGACAGGCCTAATTCACCCCTCCACTTT
NA	NA	TRBV28	TRBJ1-3	CASSLGARRNTIYF	TGTGCCAGCAGTTTAGGGGCCAGGAGAAACACCATATATTTT
NA	NA	TRBV7-9	TRBJ2-1	CASSFGEQFF	TGTGCCAGCAGCTTCGGTGAGCAGTTCTTC
NA	NA	TRBV20-1	TRBJ1-2	CRPDGYTF	TGCAGGCCGGATGGCTACACCTTC
TRBD2	NA	TRBV4-3	TRBJ2-3	CASSQGLAGITDTQYF	TGCGCCAGCAGCCAAGGGCTAGCGGGGATCACAGATACGCAGTATTTT
NA	NA	TRBV6-2/TRBV6-3	TRBJ2-7	CASSYRGTLYF	TGTGCCAGCAGTTATCGGGGGACCCTGTACTTC
NA	NA	TRBV5-1	TRBJ2-3	CASSAGIATDTQYF	TGCGCCAGCAGCGCCGGGATCGCCACAGATACGCAGTATTTT
TRBD2	NA	TRBV24-1	TRBJ2-5	CATSDGSGSETQYF	TGTGCCACCAGTGATGGTAGCGGGAGCGAGACCCAGTACTTC
NA	few	TRBV9	TRBJ1-6	CASSVEAGNSPLHF	TGTGCCAGCAGCGTAGAGGCGGGGAATTCACCCCTCCACTTT
TRBD2	NA	TRBV7-8	TRBJ2-3	CASRFRTSGSRDTQYF	TGTGCCAGCAGATTTAGGACTAGCGGGAGTAGGGATACGCAGTATTTT
NA	NA	TRBV7-8	TRBJ1-1	CASSSTGSLYTEAFF	TGTGCCAGCAGCTCTACCGGGAGTTTATACACTGAAGCTTTCTTT
NA	NA	TRBV28	TRBJ2-3	CASSELGAPSTDTQYF	TGTGCCAGCAGTGAGTTAGGGGCCCCTAGCACAGATACGCAGTATTTT
TRBD1	NA	TRBV4-1	TRBJ1-4	CASSQRGQGGEKLFF	TGCGCCAGCAGCCAGAGGGGACAGGGTGGTGAAAAACTGTTTTTT
TRBD1	NA	TRBV11-3	TRBJ2-2	CASSSRHRGPGELFF	TGTGCCAGCAGCTCCCGACACAGGGGTCCCGGGGAGCTGTTTTTT
TRBD1	NA	TRBV10-2	TRBJ1-6	CASSRDRANSPLHF	TGCGCCAGCAGCCGGGACAGGGCTAATTCACCCCTCCACTTT
TRBD1	NA	TRBV7-9	TRBJ1-1	CASSSRQGVGTEAFF	TGTGCCAGCAGCTCGCGACAGGGGGTAGGCACTGAAGCTTTCTTT
NA	NA	TRBV7-9	TRBJ2-4	CASSPPEGLGKNIQYF	TGTGCCAGCAGCCCACCGGAGGGCCTTGGCAAAAACATTCAGTACTTC
NA	few	TRBV3-1/TRBV3-2	TRBJ2-6	CASSQDGAPRANVLTF	TGTGCCAGCAGCCAAGATGGGGCCCCCAGAGCCAACGTCCTGACTTTC
NA	NA	TRBV5-5	TRBJ2-7	CASSRSQITGSSSYEQYF	TGTGCCAGCAGCAGATCCCAGATAACAGGGTCGAGCTCCTACGAGCAGTACTTC
TRBD1	NA	TRBV19	TRBJ1-1	CASSMQGGNTEAFF	TGTGCCAGTAGTATGCAGGGGGGGAACACTGAAGCTTTCTTT
TRBD2	once	TRBV7-4	TRBJ2-4	CAGTPQPWREGFKNIQYF	TGTGCCGGCACCCCTCAGCCCTGGCGGGAGGGATTCAAAAACATTCAGTACTTC
TRBD2	NA	TRBV18	TRBJ2-3	CASSPFPSGGEDTDTQYF	TGTGCCAGCTCACCATTTCCATCGGGAGGAGAAGACACAGATACGCAGTATTTT
NA	NA	TRBV11-1	TRBJ2-7	CASSLSSSFPHEQYF	TGTGCCAGCAGCTTAAGTAGCTCCTTCCCCCACGAGCAGTACTTC
NA	NA	TRBV7-8	TRBJ2-7	CASSPRQGVGSYEQYF	TGTGCCAGCAGCCCCCGGCAGGGTGTCGGCTCCTACGAGCAGTACTTC
TRBD1	NA	TRBV6-5	TRBJ1-1	CASRWTGRTEAFF	TGTGCCAGCAGATGGACAGGGCGGACTGAAGCTTTCTTT
TRBD1	NA	TRBV6-5	TRBJ2-7	CASRQGAVEQYF	TGTGCCAGCAGGCAGGGGGCGGTGGAGCAGTACTTC
NA	NA	TRBV7-9	TRBJ1-1	CASSLPREQNTEAFF	TGTGCCAGCAGCTTGCCCCGGGAGCAGAACACTGAAGCTTTCTTT
TRBD2	NA	TRBV7-9	TRBJ2-1	CASSLPRGFNEQFF	TGTGCCAGCAGCTTACCGCGGGGGTTCAATGAGCAGTTCTTC
TRBD1	once	TRBV5-4	TRBJ1-2	CASSPDRGPGGYTF	TGTGCCAGCAGCCCTGACAGGGGGCCTGGAGGCTACACCTTC
TRBD2	NA	TRBV28	TRBJ2-5	CASSSSGRGQETQYF	TGTGCCAGCAGTAGTAGCGGGAGAGGCCAAGAGACCCAGTACTTC
TRBD1	few	TRBV7-2	TRBJ2-7	CASSVTGGFYEQYF	TGTGCCAGCAGCGTAACAGGGGGATTCTACGAGCAGTACTTC
NA	NA	TRBV9	TRBJ1-3	CASSPGPSGNTIYF	TGTGCCAGCAGCCCAGGGCCCTCTGGAAACACCATATATTTT
TRBD1	NA	TRBV29-1	TRBJ2-3	CSVRTGTGWRSTDTQYF	TGCAGCGTTAGAACTGGGACAGGGTGGAGAAGCACAGATACGCAGTATTTT
TRBD2	NA	TRBV9	TRBJ2-3	CASSVGAGSTDTQYF	TGTGCCAGCAGCGTAGGAGCGGGGAGCACAGATACGCAGTATTTT
NA	NA	TRBV5-1	TRBJ2-7	CASRPGLIVALSHEQYF	TGCGCCAGCAGGCCGGGACTTATCGTGGCATTATCCCACGAGCAGTACTTC